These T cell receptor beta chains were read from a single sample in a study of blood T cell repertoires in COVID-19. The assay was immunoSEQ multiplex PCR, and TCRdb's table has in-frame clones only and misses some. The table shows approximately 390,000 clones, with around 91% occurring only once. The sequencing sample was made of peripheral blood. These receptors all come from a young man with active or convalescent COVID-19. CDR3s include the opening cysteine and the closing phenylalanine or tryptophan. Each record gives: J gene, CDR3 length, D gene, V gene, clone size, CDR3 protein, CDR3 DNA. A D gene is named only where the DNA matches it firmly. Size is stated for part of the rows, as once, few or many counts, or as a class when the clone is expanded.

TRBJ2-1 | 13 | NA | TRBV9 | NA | CASSLGVSGEQFF | TGTGCCAGCAGCCTCGGGGTATCGGGTGAGCAGTTCTTC
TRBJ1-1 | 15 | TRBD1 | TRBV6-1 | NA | CASSDRGGVITEAFF | TGTGCCAGCAGTGACAGAGGGGGCGTAATCACTGAAGCTTTCTTT
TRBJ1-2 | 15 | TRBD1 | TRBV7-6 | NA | CASSLRRQGNYGYTF | TGTGCCAGCAGCTTACGGAGACAGGGCAACTATGGCTACACCTTC
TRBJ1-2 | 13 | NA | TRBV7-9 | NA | CASSENPTEDYTF | TGTGCCAGCAGCGAAAACCCGACAGAAGACTACACCTTC
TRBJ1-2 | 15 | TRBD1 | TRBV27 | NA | CASSPDRDGAYGYTF | TGTGCCAGCAGTCCGGACAGGGATGGTGCCTATGGCTACACCTTC
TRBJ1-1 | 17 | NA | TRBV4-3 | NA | CASSPGGAAQLNTEAFF | TGCGCCAGCAGCCCTGGTGGGGCGGCCCAGTTGAACACTGAAGCTTTCTTT
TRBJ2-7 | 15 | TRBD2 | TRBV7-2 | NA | CASSGSLAGDYEQYF | TGTGCCAGCAGCGGCAGTCTAGCGGGCGACTACGAGCAGTACTTC
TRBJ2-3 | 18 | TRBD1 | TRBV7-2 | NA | CASSLQAGLTGRADTQYF | TGTGCCAGCAGCTTGCAGGCTGGTTTGACAGGGCGGGCAGATACGCAGTATTTT
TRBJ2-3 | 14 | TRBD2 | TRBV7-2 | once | CASSLRRGGDTQYF | TGTGCCAGCAGCTTAAGGCGGGGGGGCGATACGCAGTATTTT
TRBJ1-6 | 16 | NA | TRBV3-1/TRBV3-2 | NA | CASSQGFVVDNSPLHF | TGTGCCAGCAGCCAAGGGTTTGTCGTAGATAATTCACCCCTCCACTTT
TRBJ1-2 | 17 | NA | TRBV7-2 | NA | CASSFHLGGRNNYGYTF | TGTGCCAGCAGCTTCCACCTGGGGGGGAGAAATAACTATGGCTACACCTTC
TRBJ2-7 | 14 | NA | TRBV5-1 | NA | CASSSGTHLYEQYF | TGCGCCAGCAGCTCTGGGACACATCTCTACGAGCAGTACTTC
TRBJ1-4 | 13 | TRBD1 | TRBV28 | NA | CASWDRNNEKLFF | TGTGCCAGCTGGGACAGGAATAATGAAAAACTGTTTTTT
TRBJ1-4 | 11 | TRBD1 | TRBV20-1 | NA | CGTDANEKLFF | TGCGGGACAGACGCTAATGAAAAACTGTTTTTT
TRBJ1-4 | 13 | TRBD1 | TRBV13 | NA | CASSADRAKKLFF | TGTGCCAGCAGCGCCGACAGGGCGAAAAAACTGTTTTTT
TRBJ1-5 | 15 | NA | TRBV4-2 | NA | CASSQDPRANQPQHF | TGTGCCAGCAGCCAAGATCCCAGGGCTAATCAGCCCCAGCATTTT
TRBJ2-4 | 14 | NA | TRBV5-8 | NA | CASSLGRGLNIQYF | TGTGCCAGCAGCTTGGGACGAGGGCTAAACATTCAGTACTTC
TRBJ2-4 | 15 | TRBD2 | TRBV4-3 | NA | CASSQEPGGKNIQYF | TGCGCCAGCAGCCAAGAACCGGGGGGCAAAAACATTCAGTACTTC
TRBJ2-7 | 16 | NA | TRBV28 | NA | CASSFWRQLGSYEQYF | TGTGCCAGCAGTTTTTGGAGACAGCTGGGCTCCTACGAGCAGTACTTC
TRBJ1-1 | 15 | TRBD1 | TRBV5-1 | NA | CASSSGRQGNTEAFF | TGCGCCAGCAGCTCGGGACGACAGGGGAACACTGAAGCTTTCTTT
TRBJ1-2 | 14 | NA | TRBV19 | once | CASSIDRGAHGYTF | TGTGCCAGTAGTATAGATCGGGGGGCCCATGGCTACACCTTC
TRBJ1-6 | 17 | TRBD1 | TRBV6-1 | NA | CASSVRTGGTLYSPLHF | TGTGCCAGCAGTGTTAGGACAGGGGGGACCCTATATTCACCCCTCCACTTT
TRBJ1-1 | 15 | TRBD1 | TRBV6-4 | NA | CASRDLTGRNTEAFF | TGTGCCAGCAGAGATCTGACAGGGAGGAACACTGAAGCTTTCTTT
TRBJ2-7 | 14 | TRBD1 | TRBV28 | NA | CASSLSDRGYEQYF | TGTGCCAGCAGTTTATCGGACAGGGGCTACGAGCAGTACTTC
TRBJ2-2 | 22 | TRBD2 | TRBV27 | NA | CASSLWFRTGTSGRALPGELFF | TGTGCCAGCAGTTTATGGTTTAGGACCGGGACTAGCGGGAGGGCTCTCCCCGGGGAGCTGTTTTTT
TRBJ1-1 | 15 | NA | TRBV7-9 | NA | CASSLSGEVKDEAFF | TGTGCCAGCAGCTTAAGCGGAGAGGTTAAGGATGAAGCTTTCTTT
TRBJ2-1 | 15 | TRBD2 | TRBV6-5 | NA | CASRRTSGVRDEQFF | TGTGCCAGCAGAAGGACTAGCGGGGTTAGGGATGAGCAGTTCTTC
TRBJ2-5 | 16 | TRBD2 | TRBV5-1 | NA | CASSSWGLAEKETQYF | TGCGCCAGCAGTTCTTGGGGACTAGCGGAAAAAGAGACCCAGTACTTC
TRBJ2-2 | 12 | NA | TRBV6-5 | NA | CASSGGTGELFF | TGTGCCAGCAGCGGAGGGACCGGGGAGCTGTTTTTT
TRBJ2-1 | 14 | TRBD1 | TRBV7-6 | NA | CASSLGRQGYEQFF | TGTGCCAGCAGCTTAGGGCGACAGGGGTACGAGCAGTTCTTC
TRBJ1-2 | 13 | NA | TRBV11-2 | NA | CASSLDTDYGYTF | TGTGCCAGCAGCTTGGACACAGACTATGGCTACACCTTC
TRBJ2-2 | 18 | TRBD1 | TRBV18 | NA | CASSPLGQGLASTGELFF | TGTGCCAGCTCACCTTTAGGACAGGGGCTAGCGAGCACCGGGGAGCTGTTTTTT
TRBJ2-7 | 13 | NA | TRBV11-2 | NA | CASSPPRRGWQYF | TGTGCCAGCAGCCCCCCACGTAGGGGATGGCAGTACTTC
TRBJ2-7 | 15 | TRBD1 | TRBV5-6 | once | CASSLVGQGAYEQYF | TGTGCCAGCAGCTTGGTGGGACAGGGGGCCTACGAGCAGTACTTC
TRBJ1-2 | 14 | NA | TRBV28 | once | CATSLAVEHYGYTF | TGTGCCACATCGCTGGCGGTGGAGCACTATGGCTACACCTTC
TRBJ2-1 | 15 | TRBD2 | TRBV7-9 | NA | CASSFSSGRGNEQFF | TGTGCCAGCAGCTTTTCTAGCGGGAGGGGAAATGAGCAGTTCTTC
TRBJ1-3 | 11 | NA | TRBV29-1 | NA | CSVLSGNTIYF | TGCAGCGTTCTATCGGGGAACACCATATATTTT
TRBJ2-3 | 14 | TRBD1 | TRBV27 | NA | CATTSRGRFDTQYF | TGTGCCACCACCTCCAGGGGGCGCTTTGATACGCAGTATTTT
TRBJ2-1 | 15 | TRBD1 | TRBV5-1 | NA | CASSLQGLTYNEQFF | TGCGCCAGCAGCTTACAGGGGCTTACCTACAATGAGCAGTTCTTC
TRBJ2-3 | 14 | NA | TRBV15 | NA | CATRGPLSTDTQYF | TGTGCCACCCGCGGGCCCCTGAGCACAGATACGCAGTATTTT
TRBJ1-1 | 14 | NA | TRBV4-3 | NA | CASSQELGRSSAFF | TGCGCCAGCAGCCAAGAATTGGGGCGGAGTTCGGCTTTCTTT
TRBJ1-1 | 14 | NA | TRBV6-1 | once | CASSDQGQNTEAFF | TGTGCCAGCAGTGACCAGGGACAGAACACTGAAGCTTTCTTT
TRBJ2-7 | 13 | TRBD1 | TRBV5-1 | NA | CASSDRSSYEQYF | TGCGCCAGTTCGGACAGGAGCTCCTACGAGCAGTACTTC
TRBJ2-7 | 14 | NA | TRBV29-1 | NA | CSATLAKGSYEQYF | TGCAGCGCAACCCTAGCGAAGGGCTCCTACGAGCAGTACTTC
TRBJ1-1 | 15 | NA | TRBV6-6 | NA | CASSYKQVKNTEAFF | TGTGCCAGCAGTTACAAGCAGGTTAAGAACACTGAAGCTTTCTTT